This TCR beta chain was observed in a study of CD8 T cells in ankylosing spondylitis. Whole-study findings and limits: Earlier reports found some motif variants in synovial fluid and blood in reactive arthritis. Reportedly, disease-linked clones are significantly enriched in ankylosing spondylitis patients' matched synovial fluid. A CD8+ phenotype characterized the disease-linked clones, which were relatively rare in peripheral blood.

Preparation of TCR beta libraries was done by quantitative 5'-RACE with molecular barcodes. MiXCR, applied by TCRdb to the 5' RACE reads, yields one record per CDR3 protein. The sample gives roughly 86,000 distinct CDR3 sequences, around 10% of which show up once; under 6% is in the top ten. This clonotype has a count of ten or more. Its antigen is unidentified. Specimen: blood, either unsorted or a sorted T cell fraction (not recorded which). The sequence derives from a male donor with ankylosing spondylitis or in good health (not recorded which).

The CDR3 spells CASRSLNTEAFF. The CDR3, as DNA: TGTGCCAGCAGGTCTCTAAACACTGAAGCTTTCTTT. V usage is TRBV27 and J usage is TRBJ1-1; D is unresolved. CDR3 length: 12 residues. Germline values: CDR1 MNHEY, CDR2 SMNVEV (reference sequence). The V gene lost 6 bases and the J gene lost 2 bases, with 7 bases spanning the gap.